This T cell receptor (beta chain) emerged from a study of cytomegalovirus exposure and HLA in healthy donors. Whole-study results and caveats: A later analysis linked a missense DCLRE1C variant to TCR beta V- and J-gene trimming.

The V gene lost 1 base and the J gene lost 6 bases, with 18 bases spanning the gap. CDR1 and CDR2 from the germline V gene are LGHNT and FRNRAP. There are 16 residues in the CDR3. Remarks on this clone: No antigen is known for it.

PCR amplification relied on 60 Vbeta primers (plus 13 Jbeta primers). Profiling relied on immunoSEQ multiplex PCR, and the TCRdb table lists in-frame clones only, not all of them. The table includes 150,000 to 200,000 clones, 60% to 80% detected once. The V call is TRBV12-5, the J call TRBJ1-1; TRBD1 is a possible D gene (6 bases). Sample: PBMCs. This sequence originates from a man between 60 and 70 years old in good health and CMV-seronegative. Here the CDR3 reads CASGLGRVRGISEAFF. CDR3 sequence (DNA): TGTGCTAGTGGTTTGGGACGCGTCAGGGGTATCTCTGAAGCTTTCTTT.